The 32 T cell receptor beta chains presented below share a single source sample, sequenced in a study of radiation and T cells in renal cell carcinoma. Sample time point: baseline pretreatment blood. Treatment specified: 15 Gy SBRT to primary tumor, nephrectomy 4 weeks later. Generated by immunoSEQ multiplex PCR, the TCRdb table keeps only in-frame clones and is missing some. The sample lists 100,000 to 150,000 clones; 80% to 85% were seen once. The source was blood, collected from a patient whose treatment included radiotherapy and nephrectomy. These receptors were obtained from a woman aged 60-75 years with renal cell carcinoma.

The rearrangement joins TRBV7-3 to TRBJ1-5; 7 nucleotides align to TRBD1. Per the germline V gene, CDR1 is SGHTA and CDR2 is FQGTGA. The CDR3 length is 15 residues. V trimming: 3 bases; J trimming: 2 bases; junction bases outside the gene matches: 4. The CDR3 nucleotides are TGTGCCAGCAGCTTCACAGGGGCGGGCAATCAGCCCCAGCATTTT. Translated: CASSFTGAGNQPQHF.

The chain couples TRBV7-8 to TRBJ2-7, with 16 nucleotides matching TRBD2. The germline CDR1 and CDR2 sequences are SGHVS and FQNEAQ. V lost 4 bases to trimming and J lost 5 bases; unmatched junction nucleotides: 2. This CDR3 is built from 15 residues. The CDR3 spells CASSWGLAGGHEQYF. CDR3 nucleotides: TGTGCCAGCAGCTGGGGACTAGCGGGAGGGCACGAGCAGTACTTC.

The chain employs TRBV6-5 and TRBJ2-7, with 9 bases lining up with TRBD1. The V segment lost 2 bases and the J segment 5 bases; nucleotides outside the gene matches: 4. There are 14 residues in the CDR3. The germline gives CDR1 MNHEY, CDR2 SVGAGI. CDR3 bases: TGTGCCAGCAGTTACGGGACAGGGAGGAACGAGCAGTACTTC. This sequence encodes CASSYGTGRNEQYF.

V and J are TRBV9 and TRBJ1-2; D is ambiguous. V lost 3 bases to trimming and J lost 4 bases, with 10 bases between them. The CDR3 runs 13 residues. CDR1 is SGDLS, CDR2 YYNGEE, per germline. The CDR3 DNA is TGTGCCAGCAGCGGCCTCGAGAGCTATGGCTACACCTTC. It translates to CASSGLESYGYTF.

The chain joins TRBV7-9 to TRBJ2-5; 12 bases align to TRBD2. This CDR3 region has 14 residues. J gave up 5 bases and V 2 bases, and 0 bases lay outside the gene matches. Germline assignment: CDR1 SEHNR and CDR2 FQNEAQ (reference sequence). CDR3 in DNA: TGTGCCAGCAGCTTAACTAGCGGGAGGGAGACCCAGTACTTC. Translated: CASSLTSGRETQYF.

The chain carries TRBV13 and TRBJ2-2, with D possibly being TRBD2 (7 bases). Germline V gene sequence: CDR1 PRHDT, CDR2 FYEKMQ (reference sequence). The CDR3 has 17 residues. With 3 bases removed from V and 3 bases from J, the gap between germline ends came to 17 bases. CDR3 bases: TGTGCCAGCAGCTTCCGTGGGCGGGGGCTCTACACCGGGGAGCTGTTTTTT. It specifies CASSFRGRGLYTGELFF.

The chain carries TRBV28 and TRBJ2-3, with a possible D match to TRBD2 (5 bases). Trimming removed 3 bases from V and 4 bases from J, with 11 bases in between. Germline V gene data show CDR1 as MDHEN and CDR2 as SYDVKM. This CDR3 contains 14 residues. The CDR3 DNA reads as TGTGCCAGCAGTTTTGTCGGGGTCCCAGATACGCAGTATTTT. This translates into CASSFVGVPDTQYF.

The chain uses TRBV7-2 and TRBJ1-3; D uncertain. Germline CDR1 SGHTA, CDR2 FQGNSA. V gave up 1 base and J gave up 2 bases, with 6 bases separating them. CDR3 length: 14 residues. CDR3 region: CASSLVAAGNTIYF. The CDR3 region has the DNA TGTGCCAGCAGCTTAGTGGCCGCTGGAAACACCATATATTTT.

This clone was counted a single time. The rearrangement uses TRBV6-1 and TRBJ1-4; maybe TRBD1 (6 bases). Per germline, CDR1 MNHNS and CDR2 SASEGT. CDR3 size: 15 residues. V dropped 0 bases and J dropped 13 bases, with 18 bases sitting between them. DNA for the CDR3: TGTGCCAGCAGTGAAGCCCAAGAACAGGGCCCTTTACTGTTTTTT. Its protein is CASSEAQEQGPLLFF.

This clone was seen once. Here the CDR3 DNA reads TGTGCCAGCAGCTTGACAGCTTTCGGGTATGGCTACACCTTC. Residues: CASSLTAFGYGYTF. The chain uses TRBV7-3 and TRBJ1-2, with a possible D match to TRBD1 (5 bases). The CDR3 sequence is 14 residues long. CDR1 and CDR2 (germline): SGHTA, FQGTGA. Trimming removed 3 bases from V and 5 bases from J, with 13 bases in between.

This clone has more than one count but fewer than ten. This chain connects TRBV29-1 to TRBJ2-7; 7 positions match TRBD1. This CDR3 region has 14 residues. The trim removed 4 bases at V and 3 bases at J, leaving 9 bases unmatched. CDR1 and CDR2 from the germline V gene are SQVTM and ANQGSEA. CDR3 DNA sequence: TGCAGCGTTGCGGCAGGGGGACGGTTCTACGAGCAGTACTTC. It encodes CSVAAGGRFYEQYF.

V gene TRBV18 combines with J gene TRBJ2-7, with D perhaps matching TRBD1 or TRBD2 (6 bases each). The CDR3 sequence is 15 residues long. Germline V gives CDR1 KGHSH, CDR2 LQKENI. Trimming stripped 1 base from V and 7 bases from J, with 17 bases between. As DNA, the CDR3 is TGTGCCAGCTCACCACTTAAATCCGGGGGCGATGAGCAGTACTTC. It translates to CASSPLKSGGDEQYF.

The genes are TRBV30 and TRBJ2-7; no reliable D call. The CDR3 extends over 13 amino acids. Deletions cut 2 bases from V and 3 bases from J, with 11 bases between. Looked up from germline, CDR1 is GTSNPN and CDR2 is SVGIG (reference sequence). CDR3 amino acids: CAWSIGPGYEQYF. The CDR3 coding sequence is TGTGCCTGGAGTATAGGCCCAGGCTACGAGCAGTACTTC.

This chain joins TRBV7-2 and TRBJ2-7; D possibly corresponds to TRBD2 (6 bases). This CDR3 is 13 amino acids long. CDR1 SGHTA and CDR2 FQGNSA come from the germline V gene. V gave up 5 bases and J gave up 5 bases, with 13 bases separating them. CDR3 in DNA: TGTGCCAGCAGCCTCGGGTGGGGGGACGAGCAGTACTTC. Translation gives CASSLGWGDEQYF.

This chain connects TRBV7-6 to TRBJ1-2; tentatively, D is TRBD1 (5 bases). V was cut by 5 bases and J by 6 bases, with 19 bases left in between. The CDR3 runs 15 residues. Germline V gene lookup returns CDR1 SGHVS and CDR2 FNYEAQ. CDR3 loop: CASSLLGREGDGYTF. In DNA, the CDR3 is TGTGCCAGCAGCCTACTGGGGCGCGAGGGAGATGGCTACACCTTC.

This clone was counted a single time. The chain is built from TRBV5-1 and TRBJ2-7, with TRBD1 matching over 10 bases. This CDR3 is 17 amino acids long. CDR1 and CDR2 from the germline V gene are SGHRS and YFSETQ. V shed 4 bases and J 3 bases; nucleotides not matched to a gene: 13. The CDR3 region has the DNA TGCGCCAGCAGCCTGGGAGCTTTGGGACAGGGGATCTACGAGCAGTACTTC. This codes for CASSLGALGQGIYEQYF.

The V gene is TRBV5-1, the J gene TRBJ2-2; D uncertain. Germline lookup yields CDR1 SGHRS and CDR2 YFSETQ. The CDR3 is 14 amino acids. Trimming cost V 7 bases and J 2 bases, with 12 bases left between them. The CDR3 DNA reads as TGCGCCAGCTCGCAAGAACCCAACACCGGGGAGCTGTTTTTT. Its translation: CASSQEPNTGELFF.

This sequence joins TRBV4-1 and TRBJ1-3; D uncertain. The ends were cut back, 0 bases at V and 0 bases at J, with 9 bases in the middle. This CDR3 is built from 16 residues. Per germline, CDR1 MGHRA and CDR2 YSYEKL. Here the CDR3 DNA reads TGCGCCAGCAGCCAAGAGGTACGAATCTCTGGAAACACCATATATTTT. Protein sequence: CASSQEVRISGNTIYF.

The V gene is TRBV28, the J gene TRBJ1-2; D is ambiguous. Per the germline V gene, CDR1 is MDHEN and CDR2 is SYDVKM. This CDR3 has 14 amino acids. Trimming removed 7 bases at V and 4 bases at J, with 16 bases between. CDR3 loop: CASNPGRIVYGYTF. In nucleotides, the CDR3 is TGTGCCAGCAACCCGGGCAGAATAGTCTATGGCTACACCTTC.

V gene TRBV6-1 combines with J gene TRBJ1-4; D is undetermined. The CDR3 is 14 residues long. CDR1 and CDR2 from the germline V gene are MNHNS and SASEGT. Trimming cost V 2 bases and J 5 bases, with 9 bases left between them. CDR3 sequence: CASSETRSNEKLFF. The CDR3 DNA follows: TGTGCCAGCAGTGAAACGAGATCAAATGAAAAACTGTTTTTT.

The V call is TRBV5-1, the J call TRBJ1-2; D may be TRBD1 (5 bases). The germline V gene has CDR1 SGHRS and CDR2 YFSETQ. The CDR3 extends over 15 amino acids. The ends were cut back, 0 bases at V and 3 bases at J, with 12 bases in the middle. CDR3 nucleotide sequence: TGCGCCAGCAGCTTGGTTTCGGGGGTCGACTATGGCTACACCTTC. Protein: CASSLVSGVDYGYTF.

The genes are TRBV18 and TRBJ1-2, with 10 bases matching TRBD1. The germline V gene has CDR1 KGHSH and CDR2 LQKENI. The CDR3 has 15 amino acids. The V gene end was trimmed by 5 bases and the J gene end by 2 bases; junction bases not matched to a gene: 5. Here the CDR3 reads CASSAGTGENYGYTF. In nucleotides, the CDR3 is TGTGCCAGCTCAGCGGGGACAGGGGAAAACTATGGCTACACCTTC.

By proportion, this clone is medium-sized. The chain links TRBV7-9 to TRBJ2-7, with D unclear. Per the germline V gene, CDR1 is SEHNR and CDR2 is FQNEAQ (reference sequence). The CDR3 is made up of 15 amino acids. With 4 bases removed from V and 4 bases from J, the gap between germline ends came to 17 bases. CDR3 region: CASSYEHSAGYEQYF. For the CDR3, the DNA is TGTGCCAGCAGCTATGAGCACAGCGCCGGTTACGAGCAGTACTTC.

This chain links TRBV6-5 with TRBJ2-1; D remains unclear. This CDR3 contains 14 residues. Trimming stripped 0 bases from V and 12 bases from J, with 15 bases between. Germline values: CDR1 MNHEY, CDR2 SVGAGI. Here the CDR3 reads CASSYSRQFGMQFF. CDR3 in DNA: TGTGCCAGCAGTTACTCTCGGCAGTTTGGCATGCAGTTCTTC.

The CDR3 DNA reads TGTGCCAGCAGCTTATCCGGGGAGCCCCAGCATTTT. This codes for CASSLSGEPQHF. The chain combines TRBV7-9 with TRBJ1-5; D unclear. The V end was cut by 2 bases, the J end by 8 bases, with 7 bases between. The CDR3 length is 12 residues. Germline CDR1 reads SEHNR; CDR2 reads FQNEAQ (reference sequence).

The chain recombines TRBV14 with TRBJ1-1; tentative D call: TRBD1 (5 bases). Germline V gene sequence: CDR1 SGHDN, CDR2 FVKESK. V dropped 0 bases and J dropped 2 bases, with 16 bases sitting between them. The CDR3 is 17 residues long. The CDR3 spells CASSQDLGVRGNTEAFF. CDR3 sequence (DNA): TGTGCCAGCAGCCAAGATCTTGGGGTTAGGGGAAACACTGAAGCTTTCTTT. The whole variable domain, filled in from reference TRBV14 and TRBJ1-1, reads EAGVTQFPSHSVIEKGQTVTLRCDPISGHDNLYWYRRVMGKEIKFLLHFVKESKQDESGMPNNRFLAERTGGTYSTLKVQPAELEDSGVYFCASSQDLGVRGNTEAFFGQGTRLTVV.

CDR3 bases: TGCGCCAGCAGCAACCAAGGGGGGCAGAACACTGAAGCTTTCTTT. Translating gives CASSNQGGQNTEAFF. The chain recombines TRBV5-1 with TRBJ1-1; tentative D call: TRBD1 (6 bases). Germline V gene lookup returns CDR1 SGHRS and CDR2 YFSETQ. CDR3 size: 15 residues. The V and J ends lost 4 bases and 1 base respectively, with 14 bases between them.

This sequence joins TRBV9 and TRBJ2-3, with D possibly TRBD2 on 5 matching bases. The V gene's germline CDR1 is SGDLS and CDR2 YYNGEE. The length of the CDR3 is 13 residues. With 4 bases removed from V and 6 bases from J, the gap between germline ends came to 12 bases. The chain's CDR3 is CASSRTPSDTQYF. Here the CDR3 DNA reads TGTGCCAGCAGCAGGACTCCTTCGGATACGCAGTATTTT.

The chain couples TRBV5-4 to TRBJ1-2; 8 bases line up with TRBD1. CDR3 length: 16 residues. Trimming took 0 bases from V and 5 from J; bases not matched to a gene: 9. Looked up from germline, CDR1 is SGHNT and CDR2 is YYREEE (reference sequence). The CDR3 region is CASSLDRQGKGYGYTF. For the CDR3, the DNA is TGTGCCAGCAGCTTGGATCGACAGGGGAAGGGGTATGGCTACACCTTC.

V and J are TRBV9 and TRBJ2-3, with D tentatively TRBD1 or TRBD2 (5 bases each). CDR3 length: 13 residues. CDR1 and CDR2 from the germline V gene are SGDLS and YYNGEE. V dropped 3 bases and J dropped 5 bases, with 10 bases sitting between them. This chain's CDR3 is CASSAGGLDTQYF. The CDR3, as DNA: TGTGCCAGCAGCGCTGGGGGATTAGATACGCAGTATTTT.

The V call is TRBV18, the J call TRBJ1-1; D not resolved. V shed 4 bases and J shed 4 bases, with 10 bases lying between them. The CDR3 sequence is 13 residues long. The germline V gene has CDR1 KGHSH and CDR2 LQKENI. The CDR3 DNA sequence: TGTGCCAGCTCACTGGACGTGGGCACTGAAGCTTTCTTT. Amino acids: CASSLDVGTEAFF.

V is TRBV7-2 and J is TRBJ2-7; 9 positions agree with TRBD1. V shed 0 bases, J shed 2 bases, and the junction held 5 bases outside the gene matches. Germline loops: CDR1 SGHTA, CDR2 FQGNSA. The length of the CDR3 is 16 residues. The CDR3 DNA is TGTGCCAGCAGCTTAGCGGGGACAGGGATAGCCTACGAGCAGTACTTC. It codes for CASSLAGTGIAYEQYF.